This record concerns one TCR beta chain sequence. This entry comes from a study of blood T cell repertoires in COVID-19. Study as a whole: T cells, B-cell-depleted T cells, or PBMCs provided the cDNA or gDNA that served as material.

Original data processing: Amplification of reference gene primers was used by the study to estimate nucleated cell counts. The repertoire was sequenced with immunoSEQ multiplex PCR; TCRdb's copy has only in-frame clones and lacks some. V and J calls and clone size follow that table, whereas D and trimming were derived from the DNA. The table includes around 26,000 clones, roughly 90% detected once. This receptor was identified in a human donor in a cohort sampled during active COVID-19. The sequencing input was peripheral blood.

The CDR3 sequence: CASSPGGGPNTGELFF. CDR3 in DNA: TGTGCCAGCTCACCAGGGGGGGGACCGAACACCGGGGAGCTGTTTTTT. V and J are TRBV18 and TRBJ2-2, with TRBD2 identical over 7 bases. With V trimmed by 2 bases and J by 0 bases, 3 bases remained unmatched. Germline CDR1 reads KGHSH; CDR2 reads LQKENI. This CDR3 has 16 residues.